The rows below give T cell receptor beta chains drawn from one sample of a study of regulatory T cells in long-lasting Graves disease. TCRdb processed the multiplex PCR reads anew with MiXCR; each CDR3 protein has one entry. The table records 550,000 to 700,000 distinct CDR3 sequences, around 15% of them present only once. The same specimen was also included in a second study, on T cells in Graves' hyperthyroidism and ophthalmopathy.

The sequencing here drew on peripheral blood mononuclear cells (PBMCs), taken at new diagnosis, from a patient treated with antithyroid drugs. The source of these receptors is a man in his late teens or twenties with Graves disease. The CDR3 runs from the conserved cysteine through the conserved F or W. Clone size appears in some rows only: once, few, many, or a class for an expanded clone.

few	TRBV28	TRBJ2-3	CASSVSDGTDTQYF
NA	TRBV29-1	TRBJ2-2	CSSSAVNTGELFF
many	TRBV27	TRBJ1-1	CASSLRDPGRDTEAFF
many	TRBV19	TRBJ2-1	CASSMIYLAGGSYNEQFF
many	TRBV27	TRBJ2-7	CASSPGQGGSEQYF
many	TRBV6-1	TRBJ1-5	CASSGQVNQPQHF
few	TRBV7-3	TRBJ2-1	CASSPNSGAFRNEQFF
NA	TRBV7-9	TRBJ1-4	CASSLAAGPEEKLFF
NA	TRBV18	TRBJ2-2	CASSLLHNTGELFF
many	TRBV7-3	TRBJ1-2	CASSLNGGEGSLAYGYTF
few	TRBV7-9	TRBJ2-5	CASSYPLGQKETQYF
few	TRBV5-6	TRBJ2-4	CASSNFQQGQLAKNIQYF
many	TRBV27	TRBJ2-3	CASSLTLRSAATDTQYF
NA	TRBV7-2	TRBJ2-2	CASTRLAGAAGGLFF
many	TRBV15	TRBJ1-2	CATSREGRGIDGYTF
once	TRBV12-3/TRBV12-4	TRBJ2-7	CASSLAPLPYEQYF
NA	TRBV19	TRBJ1-3	CASRQGARDFGNTIYF
NA	TRBV11-1	TRBJ2-3	CASSLVPGHWEYF
NA	TRBV7-9	TRBJ1-5	CASSPGGARGNQPQHF
many	TRBV6-1	TRBJ1-2	CASKVTEQGYTF
few	TRBV12-3/TRBV12-4	TRBJ1-3	CASSLGSTFSGNTIYF
many	TRBV19	TRBJ1-2	CASRSRGHSGYTF
few	TRBV13	TRBJ1-2	CASSGSRDTSRDGYTF
many	TRBV28	TRBJ2-7	CASSLRGYEQYF
many	TRBV28	TRBJ1-1	CASRQGAYTEAFF
many	TRBV7-3	TRBJ2-3	CASSRWAVAGGLGTDTQYF
NA	TRBV12-3/TRBV12-4	TRBJ1-4	CASSLLGGGNQMTNEKLFF
NA	TRBV30	TRBJ1-2	CAWRKPSGEYGYTF
few	TRBV20-1	TRBJ2-1	CSARTPTRYEQFF